The 12 T cell receptor beta chains reported below all come from one sample, sequenced in a study of a mutant IDH1 vaccine in newly diagnosed glioma. Time point given: week 35, safety follow-up. The vaccine gave 300 ug of a 20-mer mutant IDH1 peptide subcutaneously per dose. This table comes from immunoSEQ multiplex PCR, and its TCRdb copy is limited to in-frame clones, with some not included. Here the sample spans some 61,000 clones, 84% being singletons. No antigen has been identified for these receptors. Sequenced material: PBMCs, taken from a glioma patient whose treatment included an IDH1 peptide vaccine. These receptors came from a man in his late teens or twenties with glioma.

The chain uses TRBV4-3 and TRBJ1-2, with a tentative D call TRBD1 (6 bases). Germline CDR1 is LGHNA and CDR2 is YSLEER. V shed 0 bases and J shed 8 bases, with 16 bases lying between them. The CDR3 sequence is 15 residues long. The CDR3 DNA sequence: TGCGCCAGCAGCCAAGAAGCTGGCAGGGGTGAGGGCTACACCTTC. Its translation is CASSQEAGRGEGYTF.

The chain joins TRBV2 to TRBJ2-3, with 7 bases lining up with TRBD1. The CDR3 spans 13 residues. The germline gives CDR1 SNHLY, CDR2 FYNNEI. Trimming cost V 9 bases and J 0 bases; bases outside gene matches: 3. DNA of the CDR3: TGTGCCAGTTCGGGACAGAGCACAGATACGCAGTATTTT. Its protein product is CASSGQSTDTQYF.

This chain links TRBV7-8 with TRBJ2-2; no definite D call. This CDR3 is built from 15 residues. The germline V gene encodes CDR1 SGHVS and CDR2 FQNEAQ. V was shortened by 1 base and J by 3 bases, with 9 bases between the two germline ends. The CDR3 DNA reads TGTGCCAGCAGCTTAGATCCCCGAGACACCGGGGAGCTGTTTTTT. Its translation: CASSLDPRDTGELFF.

V and J are TRBV30 and TRBJ2-7, with D perhaps TRBD2 (5 bases). Germline values: CDR1 GTSNPN, CDR2 SVGIG (reference sequence). Trimming removed 4 bases from V and 2 bases from J, with 12 bases in between. The CDR3 is made up of 13 amino acids. In DNA form, the CDR3 reads TGTGCCTGGATCAGCGGAACAACCTACGAGCAGTACTTC. It encodes CAWISGTTYEQYF.

A single count supports this clone. The J gene is TRBJ2-1, the V gene TRBV19; TRBD2 might be the D (6 bases). CDR1 is LNHDA and CDR2 is SQIVND in the germline V gene (reference sequence). This CDR3 comprises 12 residues. The ends were cut back, 9 bases at V and 6 bases at J, with 12 bases in the middle. CDR3 nucleotides: TGTGCCAGCACCTTGGGGGGCAATGAGCAGTTCTTC. It codes for CASTLGGNEQFF.

This clone was picked up a small number of times. CDR3 region: CASSFFDRGGYGYTF. The CDR3 nucleotides are TGTGCCAGCAGCTTTTTCGACAGGGGAGGTTATGGCTACACCTTC. The chain links TRBV13 to TRBJ1-2, with TRBD1 identical over 8 bases. The CDR3 is made up of 15 amino acids. J gave up 5 bases and V 3 bases, and 8 bases lay outside the gene matches. Germline lookup yields CDR1 PRHDT and CDR2 FYEKMQ (reference sequence).

This chain links TRBV27 with TRBJ2-7; TRBD2 matches 14 bases. Germline V gene data show CDR1 as MNHEY and CDR2 as SMNVEV (reference sequence). The CDR3 sequence is 17 residues long. The ends lost 8 bases at V and 5 bases at J; junction bases unmatched: 14. In nucleotides, the CDR3 is TGTGCCAGCTCGCGGGGACTAGCGGGAGTCGGCGCCAACGAGCAGTACTTC. Translated, it gives CASSRGLAGVGANEQYF.

V gene TRBV27 combines with J gene TRBJ2-1; the D gene could be TRBD1 or TRBD2 (5 bases each). The CDR3 extends over 16 amino acids. The V end was cut by 2 bases, the J end by 2 bases, with 13 bases between. Germline CDR1 reads MNHEY; CDR2 reads SMNVEV (reference sequence). The CDR3 here is CASSLRGASTYNEQFF. In DNA form, the CDR3 reads TGTGCCAGCAGTTTAAGGGGAGCTAGTACCTACAATGAGCAGTTCTTC.

The chain couples TRBV13 to TRBJ2-5; 8 bases are shared with TRBD1. The germline V gene has CDR1 PRHDT and CDR2 FYEKMQ (reference sequence). Trimming removed 5 bases from V and 3 bases from J; junction bases left unmatched: 8. The CDR3 totals 15 residues. CDR3 in DNA: TGTGCCAGCAGCAACGGACCGACAGGGGAAGAGACCCAGTACTTC. This encodes CASSNGPTGEETQYF.

CDR3 DNA sequence: TGTGCCTGGAGTACGGGACTGAAAGGCTACACCTTC. It specifies CAWSTGLKGYTF. The chain uses TRBV30 and TRBJ1-2, with a possible D match to TRBD1 (5 bases). The CDR3 consists of 12 residues. Germline V gene data show CDR1 as GTSNPN and CDR2 as SVGIG (reference sequence). V shed 2 bases and J shed 8 bases, with 12 bases lying between them.

In this sample, this clone turned up once. The chain carries TRBV7-9 and TRBJ2-1; D not resolved. Trimming removed 3 bases from V and 5 bases from J, with 5 bases in between. The CDR3 runs to 12 residues. The V gene's germline CDR1 is SEHNR and CDR2 FQNEAQ (reference sequence). CDR3 sequence: CASSFGNNEQFF. The CDR3 coding sequence is TGTGCCAGCAGCTTCGGAAACAATGAGCAGTTCTTC.

The chain is built from TRBV6-1 and TRBJ2-1; 8 nucleotides line up with TRBD2. The germline V gene has CDR1 MNHNS and CDR2 SASEGT. This CDR3 comprises 14 residues. The V gene end was trimmed by 5 bases and the J gene end by 12 bases; junction bases not matched to a gene: 12. The DNA of the CDR3 is TGTGCCAGCAGTCTTTACGGTAGCGGGAAAGGGCAGTTCTTC. This gives the protein CASSLYGSGKGQFF.